This T cell receptor (beta chain) was recorded in a study of regulatory T cells in long-lasting Graves disease listed by TCRdb under 2021. Describing the broader study: Persistent Graves' disease was defined as persistently positive TSH receptor autoantibodies together with antithyroid drug treatment for over 5 years. Peripheral blood TCR sequencing and RNA sequencing compared persistent Graves' disease patients with newly diagnosed Graves' disease patients. The study was registered as a clinical trial and conducted in China. TCR sequencing covered roughly 13 persistent and roughly 20 newly diagnosed Graves' disease patients, around 33 samples in total. Antithyroid drugs had been taken for roughly 10 years on average by persistent Graves' disease patients in the clinical cohort. The study at large found these results: Sequencing and analysis were limited to the TCR beta chain. Peripheral blood alone was examined, since thyroid tissue, which constituted the primary lesion, could not be accessed. A larger number of public clonotypes was shared among persistent patients (approximately 3,000) than among newly diagnosed patients (roughly 970). Persistent Graves' disease patients showed lower TCR Shannon entropy and fewer highly expanded clones than newly diagnosed patients, suggesting clonal expansion. The small sample size was acknowledged by the authors as a limitation that may reduce accuracy. Persistent disease showed preferential use of TRBV28, TRBJ1-2 and TRBJ2-5, whereas newly diagnosed disease favored TRBV20-1 and TRBJ2-1.

On this clonotype: The clone's antigen remains unknown. No base-level quality is on record; no much larger clone is a single base apart.

The library was prepared using multiplex PCR. TCRdb records Illumina HiSeq 4000 as the sequencer. iRepertoire HTBI primers and Arm-PCR amplification of CDR3 regions were used to construct TCR beta libraries. Before sequencing, the PCR products underwent gel purification. The study's processing was this. Across samples, about 64 TRBV and 13 to 15 TRBJ segments were identified and used for gene usage analysis of CDR3 amino acid clonotypes. COPE and FqMerger were used to merge filtered high-quality paired reads into contigs. BLAST was used to align contigs to IMGT TRBV, TRBD and TRBJ reference genes, and CDR3 was defined according to IMGT. Any clonotype with a frequency above 0.1% was counted as a highly expanded clone. Repertoire diversity was measured by Shannon entropy, and V-J evenness by the Gini coefficient. A clonotype found in more than one individual was treated as public. The public reads were reanalyzed by TCRdb: fastp trimming at Q25, MiXCR alignment, in-frame beta chains only. Records with the same CDR3 protein are collapsed into one entry carrying the most frequent genes and DNA. These V and J calls rely on TCRdb rather than the paper's analysis. For this sample the table gives 650,000 to 700,000 distinct CDR3 sequences, of which around 32% were detected only once. The top ten clones comprise about two fifths of the sample.

What the time point label conveys for this sample: persistent/refractory GD, antithyroid drugs over 5 years with positive TRAb. For both TCR sequencing and RNA sequencing, RNA was extracted from PBMCs in TRIzol. Graves' disease was diagnosed according to American Thyroid Association guidelines. Recruitment of patients was carried out at an endocrinology department in Xi'an, China. Each patient gave 8.5 to 9.5 milliliters of peripheral blood, collected in an EDTA anticoagulant tube. Ficoll Paque Plus density gradient separation was used to isolate PBMCs, and no further T cell sorting was done. An Agilent 2100 Bioanalyzer and agarose gel were used to check RNA quality, while a NanoDrop 2000 measured RNA concentration. The CDR3 covers 14 residues, taking in both the cysteine and the phenylalanine. The retained sequence is limited to the CDR3, 42 bases, with the frame set at the first base. Trimming accounts for 6 bases at V and 1 base at J, while the number of junction bases matched to no gene is 3.

The chain couples TRBV12-3 or TRBV12-4 to TRBJ1-3; the junction holds 7 bases that match TRBD1. Material: peripheral blood mononuclear cells (PBMCs), obtained when the disease was refractory, from a patient treated with antithyroid drugs. The sequence came from a female donor with Graves disease. The CDR3 protein sequence reads: CASSRDRSGNTIYF. In nucleotides, the sequence is TGTGCCAGCAGCCGGGACAGATCTGGAAACACCATATATTTT.